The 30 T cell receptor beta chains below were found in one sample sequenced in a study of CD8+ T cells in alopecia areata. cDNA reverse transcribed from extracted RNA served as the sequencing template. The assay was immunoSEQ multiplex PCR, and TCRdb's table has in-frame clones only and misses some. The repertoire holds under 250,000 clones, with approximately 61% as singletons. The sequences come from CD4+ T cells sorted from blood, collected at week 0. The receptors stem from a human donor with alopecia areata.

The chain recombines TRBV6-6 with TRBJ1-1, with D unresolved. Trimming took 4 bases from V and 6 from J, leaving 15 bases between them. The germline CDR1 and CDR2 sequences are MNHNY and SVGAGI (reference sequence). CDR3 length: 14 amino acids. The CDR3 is CASSSQDGGPEAFF. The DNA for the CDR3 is TGTGCCAGCAGTTCTCAGGATGGAGGGCCTGAAGCTTTCTTT.

The CDR3 DNA reads TGTGCCAGTACTCTACGTGGGGGCAACAATGAGCAGTTCTTC. It is translated as CASTLRGGNNEQFF. The V call is TRBV19, the J call TRBJ2-1, with D tentatively TRBD1 (6 bases). The CDR3 has 14 residues. Germline-derived CDR1 and CDR2 are LNHDA and SQIVND (reference sequence). The V end lost 7 bases, the J end lost 5 bases, and 15 bases lay between the germline ends. The whole variable domain, remainder taken from reference TRBV19 and TRBJ2-1, is DGGITQSPKYLFRKEGQNVTLSCEQNLNHDAMYWYRQDPGQGLRLIYYSQIVNDFQKGDIAEGYSVSREKKESFPLTVTSAQKNPTAFYLCASTLRGGNNEQFFGPGTRLTVL.

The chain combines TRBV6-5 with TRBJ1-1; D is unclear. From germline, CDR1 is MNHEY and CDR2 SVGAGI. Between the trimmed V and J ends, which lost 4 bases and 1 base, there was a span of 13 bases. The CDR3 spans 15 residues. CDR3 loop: CASSSRGAGNTEAFF. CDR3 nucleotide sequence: TGTGCCAGCAGTTCCCGGGGAGCAGGGAACACTGAAGCTTTCTTT.

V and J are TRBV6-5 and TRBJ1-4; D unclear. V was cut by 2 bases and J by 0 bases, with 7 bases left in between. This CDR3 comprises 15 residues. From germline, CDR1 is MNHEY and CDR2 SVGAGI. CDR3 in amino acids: CASSYVRTTNEKLFF. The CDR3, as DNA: TGTGCCAGCAGTTACGTGCGGACAACTAATGAAAAACTGTTTTTT.

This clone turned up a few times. This chain's CDR3 is CASSPQGSGANVLTF. DNA for the CDR3: TGTGCCAGCAGTCCCCAGGGGTCTGGGGCCAACGTCCTGACTTTC. The V and J genes are TRBV6-5 and TRBJ2-6; tentatively, D is TRBD1 (6 bases). The CDR3 covers 15 residues. V was clipped by 5 bases and J by 1 base, with 9 bases between them. Germline CDR1 reads MNHEY; CDR2 reads SVGAGI.

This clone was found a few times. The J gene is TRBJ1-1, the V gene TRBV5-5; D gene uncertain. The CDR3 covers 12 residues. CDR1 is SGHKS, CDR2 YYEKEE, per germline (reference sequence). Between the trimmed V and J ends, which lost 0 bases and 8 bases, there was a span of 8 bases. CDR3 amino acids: CASSLDRREAFF. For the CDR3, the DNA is TGTGCCAGCAGCTTGGATAGGCGGGAAGCTTTCTTT.

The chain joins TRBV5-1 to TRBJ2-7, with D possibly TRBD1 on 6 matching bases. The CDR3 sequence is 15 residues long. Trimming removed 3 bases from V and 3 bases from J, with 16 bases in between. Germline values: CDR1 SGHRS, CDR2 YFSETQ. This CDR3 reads CASSSRDTLGYEQYF. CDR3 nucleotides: TGCGCCAGCAGCTCCCGGGACACCCTGGGCTACGAGCAGTACTTC.

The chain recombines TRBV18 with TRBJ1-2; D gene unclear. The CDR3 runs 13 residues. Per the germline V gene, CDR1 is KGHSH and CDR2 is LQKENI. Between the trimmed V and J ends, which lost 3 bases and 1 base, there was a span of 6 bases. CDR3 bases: TGTGCCAGCTCACCCGTGGGTAACTATGGCTACACCTTC. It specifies CASSPVGNYGYTF.

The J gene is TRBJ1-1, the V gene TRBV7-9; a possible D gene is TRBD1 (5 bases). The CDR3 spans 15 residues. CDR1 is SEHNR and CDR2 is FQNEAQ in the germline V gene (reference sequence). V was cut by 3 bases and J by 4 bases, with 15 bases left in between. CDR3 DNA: TGTGCCAGCAGCTTGGGGACGTACGAGACCACTGAAGCTTTCTTT. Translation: CASSLGTYETTEAFF.

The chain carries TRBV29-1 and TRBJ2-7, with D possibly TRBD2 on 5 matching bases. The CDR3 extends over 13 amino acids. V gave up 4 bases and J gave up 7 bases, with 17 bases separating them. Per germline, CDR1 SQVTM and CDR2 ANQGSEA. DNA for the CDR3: TGCAGCGTTGCCGGACTCCTGATGGATGAGCAGTACTTC. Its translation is CSVAGLLMDEQYF.

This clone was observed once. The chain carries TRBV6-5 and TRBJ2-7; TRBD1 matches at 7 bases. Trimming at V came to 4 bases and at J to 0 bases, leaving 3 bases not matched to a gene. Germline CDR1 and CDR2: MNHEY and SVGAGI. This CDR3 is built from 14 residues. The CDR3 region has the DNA TGTGCCAGCAGTTCCTGGGACAGCTCCTACGAGCAGTACTTC. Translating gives CASSSWDSSYEQYF.

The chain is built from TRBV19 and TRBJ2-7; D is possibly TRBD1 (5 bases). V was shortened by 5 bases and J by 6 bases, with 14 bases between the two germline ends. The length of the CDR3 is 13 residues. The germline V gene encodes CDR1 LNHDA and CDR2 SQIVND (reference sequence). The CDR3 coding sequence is TGTGCCAGTAGTTCCAGGGTGTCCGGCGAGCAGTACTTC. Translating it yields CASSSRVSGEQYF.

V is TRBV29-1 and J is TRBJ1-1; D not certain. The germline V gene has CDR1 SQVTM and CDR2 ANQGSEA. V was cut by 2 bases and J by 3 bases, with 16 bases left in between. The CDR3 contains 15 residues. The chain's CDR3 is CSVESRLRDDTEAFF. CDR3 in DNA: TGCAGCGTTGAATCCCGACTCCGCGACGACACTGAAGCTTTCTTT.

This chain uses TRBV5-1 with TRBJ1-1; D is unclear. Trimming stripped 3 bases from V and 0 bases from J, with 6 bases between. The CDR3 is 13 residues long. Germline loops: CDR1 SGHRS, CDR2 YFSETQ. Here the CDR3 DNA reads TGCGCCAGCAGCTCAGAGATGAACACTGAAGCTTTCTTT. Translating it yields CASSSEMNTEAFF.

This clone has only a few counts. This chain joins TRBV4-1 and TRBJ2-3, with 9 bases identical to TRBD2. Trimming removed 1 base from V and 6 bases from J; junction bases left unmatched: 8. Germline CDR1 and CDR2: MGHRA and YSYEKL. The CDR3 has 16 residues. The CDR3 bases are TGCGCCAGCAGCCAAGGGCGCGGGAGGGCCGGGGATACGCAGTATTTT. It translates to CASSQGRGRAGDTQYF.

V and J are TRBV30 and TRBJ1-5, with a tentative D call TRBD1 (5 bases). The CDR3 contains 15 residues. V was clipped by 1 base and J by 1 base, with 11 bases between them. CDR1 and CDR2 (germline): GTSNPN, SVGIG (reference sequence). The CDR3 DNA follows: TGTGCCTGGAGTGGCCCCGGGGGAAGCAATCAGCCCCAGCATTTT. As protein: CAWSGPGGSNQPQHF.

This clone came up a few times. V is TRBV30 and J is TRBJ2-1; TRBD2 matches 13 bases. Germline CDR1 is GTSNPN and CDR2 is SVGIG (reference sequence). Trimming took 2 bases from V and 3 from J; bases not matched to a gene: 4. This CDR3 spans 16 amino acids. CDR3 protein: CAWSTSGRAFYNEQFF. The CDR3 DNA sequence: TGTGCCTGGAGTACTAGCGGGAGGGCCTTCTACAATGAGCAGTTCTTC. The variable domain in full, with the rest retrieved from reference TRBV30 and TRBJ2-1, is SQTIHQWPATLVQPVGSPLSLECTVEGTSNPNLYWYRQAAGRGLQLLFYSVGIGQISSEVPQNLSASRPQDRQFILSSKKLLLSDSGFYLCAWSTSGRAFYNEQFFGPGTRLTVL.

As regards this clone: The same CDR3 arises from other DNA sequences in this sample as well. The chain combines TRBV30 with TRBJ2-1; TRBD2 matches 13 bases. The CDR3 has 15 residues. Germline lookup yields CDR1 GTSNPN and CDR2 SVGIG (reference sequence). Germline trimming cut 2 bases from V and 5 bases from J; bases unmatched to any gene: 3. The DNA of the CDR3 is TGTGCCTGGAGTCCGGGACTAGCGGGGCACAATGAGCAGTTCTTC. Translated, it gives CAWSPGLAGHNEQFF.

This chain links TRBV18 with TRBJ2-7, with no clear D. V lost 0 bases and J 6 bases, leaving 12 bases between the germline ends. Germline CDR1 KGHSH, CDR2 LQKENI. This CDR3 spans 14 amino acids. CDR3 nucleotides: TGTGCCAGCTCACCACCGGTCGAGGTCGGCGAGCAGTACTTC. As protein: CASSPPVEVGEQYF.

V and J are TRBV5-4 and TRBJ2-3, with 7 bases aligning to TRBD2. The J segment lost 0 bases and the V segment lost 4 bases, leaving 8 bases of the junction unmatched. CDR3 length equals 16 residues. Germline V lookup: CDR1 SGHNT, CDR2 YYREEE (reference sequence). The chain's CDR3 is CASSPSGGRSTDTQYF. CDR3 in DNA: TGTGCCAGCAGCCCCTCCGGCGGGAGAAGCACAGATACGCAGTATTTT.

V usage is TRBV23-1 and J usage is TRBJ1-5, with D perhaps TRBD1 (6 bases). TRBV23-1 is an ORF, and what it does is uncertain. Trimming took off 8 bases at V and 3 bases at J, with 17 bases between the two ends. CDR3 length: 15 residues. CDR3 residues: CASGRQALPNQPQHF. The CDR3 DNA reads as TGCGCCAGCGGTAGACAGGCTTTGCCCAATCAGCCCCAGCATTTT.

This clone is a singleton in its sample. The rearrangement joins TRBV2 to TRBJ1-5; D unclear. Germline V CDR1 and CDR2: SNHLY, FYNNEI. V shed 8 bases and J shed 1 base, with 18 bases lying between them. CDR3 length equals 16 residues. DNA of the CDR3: TGTGCCAGCCGGGGTGGTACGGGCCTCAGCAATCAGCCCCAGCATTTT. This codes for CASRGGTGLSNQPQHF.

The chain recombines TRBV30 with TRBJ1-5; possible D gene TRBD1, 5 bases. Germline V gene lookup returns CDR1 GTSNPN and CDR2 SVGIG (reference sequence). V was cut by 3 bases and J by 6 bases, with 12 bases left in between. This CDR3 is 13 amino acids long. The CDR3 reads CAWSGPGVQPQHF. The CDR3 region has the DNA TGTGCCTGGAGCGGTCCGGGGGTTCAGCCCCAGCATTTT.

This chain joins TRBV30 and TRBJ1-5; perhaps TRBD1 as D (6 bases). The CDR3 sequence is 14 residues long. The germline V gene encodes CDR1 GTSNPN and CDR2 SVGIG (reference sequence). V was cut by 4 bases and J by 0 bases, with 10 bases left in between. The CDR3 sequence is CAWTTGISNQPQHF. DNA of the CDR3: TGTGCCTGGACGACAGGTATTAGCAATCAGCCCCAGCATTTT. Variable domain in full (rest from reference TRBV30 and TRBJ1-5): SQTIHQWPATLVQPVGSPLSLECTVEGTSNPNLYWYRQAAGRGLQLLFYSVGIGQISSEVPQNLSASRPQDRQFILSSKKLLLSDSGFYLCAWTTGISNQPQHFGDGTRLSIL.

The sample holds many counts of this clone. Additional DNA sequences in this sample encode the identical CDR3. The CDR3 reads CASSPTPTASGANVLTF. The DNA for the CDR3 is TGTGCCAGCAGTCCGACCCCGACGGCGTCTGGGGCCAACGTCCTGACTTTC. J is TRBJ2-6 and V is TRBV27, with no clear D. CDR3 length equals 17 residues. Trimming took off 5 bases at V and 1 base at J, with 15 bases between the two ends. The germline gives CDR1 MNHEY, CDR2 SMNVEV (reference sequence).

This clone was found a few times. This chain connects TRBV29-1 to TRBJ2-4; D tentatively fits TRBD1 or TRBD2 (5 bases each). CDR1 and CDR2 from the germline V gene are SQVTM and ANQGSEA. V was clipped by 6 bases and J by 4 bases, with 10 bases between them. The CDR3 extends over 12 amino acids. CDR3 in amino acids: CSVGWGKNIQYF. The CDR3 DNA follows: TGCAGCGTCGGTTGGGGGAAAAACATTCAGTACTTC.

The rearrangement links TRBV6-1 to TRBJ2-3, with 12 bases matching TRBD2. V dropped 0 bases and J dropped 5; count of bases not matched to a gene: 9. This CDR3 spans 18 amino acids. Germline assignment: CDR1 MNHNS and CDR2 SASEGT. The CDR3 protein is CASSEASQTSGSRDTQYF. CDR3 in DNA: TGTGCCAGCAGTGAAGCTTCCCAGACTAGCGGGAGTCGAGATACGCAGTATTTT.

The CDR3 bases are TGCAGCGCGGGGACTAGTACAAGGGACATTCAGTACTTC. This translates into CSAGTSTRDIQYF. The chain has TRBV29-1 and TRBJ2-4; the match to TRBD2 covers 8 bases. V trimming: 7 bases; J trimming: 8 bases; junction bases outside the gene matches: 10. Germline CDR1 SQVTM, CDR2 ANQGSEA. The CDR3 consists of 13 residues.

The CDR3 DNA follows: TGTGCCTGGAGTGTACACAGAGGGTATGGCTACACCTTC. Translating it yields CAWSVHRGYGYTF. V and J are TRBV30 and TRBJ1-2; D is unclear. This CDR3 has 13 amino acids. Germline V lookup: CDR1 GTSNPN, CDR2 SVGIG (reference sequence). V lost 0 bases and J lost 5, with 10 bases in between.

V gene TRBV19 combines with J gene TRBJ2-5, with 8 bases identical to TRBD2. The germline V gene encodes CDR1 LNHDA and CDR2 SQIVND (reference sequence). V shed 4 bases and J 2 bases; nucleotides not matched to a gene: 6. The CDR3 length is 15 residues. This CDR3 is CASSNGGRSQETQYF. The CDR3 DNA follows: TGTGCCAGTAGTAATGGCGGGAGGTCGCAAGAGACCCAGTACTTC.